This entry describes one T cell receptor (beta chain). Its target is unknown. Germline CDR1 is MNHEY and CDR2 is SVGAGI. The length of the CDR3 is 11 residues. Every subset of CD8+ T cells was sorted in triplicate at 300,000 cells each. Those CD8+ T cells considered naive were CD45RO-CCR7+CD27+CD95-. Libraries were UMI-labeled 5' RACE TRB cDNA. TCRdb re-analyzed the 5' RACE reads; it lists each CDR3 protein once, without DNA. The table for this sample gives tens of thousands of distinct CDR3 sequences. The data stem from a study of CXCR3-negative and CXCR3-positive naive CD8 T cells. Study results and caveats: TRB CDR3s were more hydrophobic in CXCR3-positive than in CXCR3-negative naive cells. Each naive subset displayed comparably high diversity, whereas memory CD8+ cells displayed much lower diversity. Surface CD5 looked about the same in the naive subsets, so the authors worked out TCR strength from TRB CDR3 properties.

This sequence joins TRBV6-5 and TRBJ1-2. The sequencing input was naive CXCR3+ CD8+ T cells from blood. The subset here: CD45RO-CCR7+CD27+CD95- naive CD8+ T cells expressing CXCR3 (TNR3+). The receptor's source is a human donor in good health. Some clones in this sample may be carry-over from other donors' samples. This CDR3 reads CASGINYGYTF.